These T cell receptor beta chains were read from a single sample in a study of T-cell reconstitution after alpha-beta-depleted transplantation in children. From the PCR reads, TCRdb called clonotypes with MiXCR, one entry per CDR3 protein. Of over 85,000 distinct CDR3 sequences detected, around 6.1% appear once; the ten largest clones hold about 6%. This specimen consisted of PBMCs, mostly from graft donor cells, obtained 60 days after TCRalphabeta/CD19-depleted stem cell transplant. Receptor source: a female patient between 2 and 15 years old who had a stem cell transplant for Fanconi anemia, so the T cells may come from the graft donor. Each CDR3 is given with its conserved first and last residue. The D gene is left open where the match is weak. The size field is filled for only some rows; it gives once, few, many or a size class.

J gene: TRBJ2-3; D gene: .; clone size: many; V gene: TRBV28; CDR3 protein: CASIPLIGRNYRTDTQYF
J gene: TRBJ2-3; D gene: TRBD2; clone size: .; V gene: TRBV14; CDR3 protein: CASSRRLAGGLRTNTQYF
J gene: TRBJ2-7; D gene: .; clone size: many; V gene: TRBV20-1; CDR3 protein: CSARDRTITYEQYF
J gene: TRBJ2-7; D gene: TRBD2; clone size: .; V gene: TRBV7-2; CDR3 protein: CASSLVPGLAGGEQYF
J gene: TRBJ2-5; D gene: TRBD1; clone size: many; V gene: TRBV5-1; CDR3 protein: CASSLVGTEETQYF
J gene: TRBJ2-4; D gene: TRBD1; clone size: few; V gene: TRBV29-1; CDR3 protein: CSVGRQGASNIQYF
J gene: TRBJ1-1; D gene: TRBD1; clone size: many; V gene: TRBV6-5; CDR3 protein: CASSRQGKTEAFF
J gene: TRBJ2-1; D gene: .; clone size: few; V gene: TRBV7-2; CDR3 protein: CASSRWARRAYNEQFF
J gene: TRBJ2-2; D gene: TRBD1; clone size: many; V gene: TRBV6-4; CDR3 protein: CASRDRGHTGELFF
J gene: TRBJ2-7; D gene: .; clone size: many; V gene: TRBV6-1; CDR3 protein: CASSTSQGGSYEQYF
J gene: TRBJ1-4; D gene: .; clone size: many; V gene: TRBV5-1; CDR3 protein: CASRGSGLTNEKLFF
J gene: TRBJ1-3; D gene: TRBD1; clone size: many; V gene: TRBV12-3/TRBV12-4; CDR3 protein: CASSFNRGSDTIYF
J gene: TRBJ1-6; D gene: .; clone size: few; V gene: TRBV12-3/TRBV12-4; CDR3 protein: CASSLGTGNNSPLHF
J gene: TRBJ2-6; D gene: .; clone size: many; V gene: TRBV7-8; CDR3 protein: CASSRQVLSPVLTF
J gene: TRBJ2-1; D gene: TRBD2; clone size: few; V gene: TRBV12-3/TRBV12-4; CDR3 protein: CASSLRGLARPFGNEQFF
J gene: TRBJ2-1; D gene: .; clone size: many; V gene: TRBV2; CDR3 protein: CASSGERGNEQFF
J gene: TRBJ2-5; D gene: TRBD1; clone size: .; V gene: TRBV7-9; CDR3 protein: CASSLLTGGEETQYF
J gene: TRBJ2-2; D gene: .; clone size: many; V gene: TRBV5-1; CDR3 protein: CASSLPSALFTGELFF
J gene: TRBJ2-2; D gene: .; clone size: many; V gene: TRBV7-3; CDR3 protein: CASSFSGWGLPNTGELFF
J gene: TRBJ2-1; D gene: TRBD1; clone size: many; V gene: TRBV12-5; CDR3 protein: CASTGTGDGNEQFF
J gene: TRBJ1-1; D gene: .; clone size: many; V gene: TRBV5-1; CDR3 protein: CASSPLGHRNTEAFF
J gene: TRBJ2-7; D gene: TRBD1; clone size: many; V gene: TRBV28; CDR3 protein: CASSRPGGYYEQYF
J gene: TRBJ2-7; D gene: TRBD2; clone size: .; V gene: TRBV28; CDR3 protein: CASSLASGRGVPYEQYF
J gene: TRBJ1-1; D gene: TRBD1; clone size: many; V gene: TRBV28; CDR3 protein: CASRTDRANTEAFF
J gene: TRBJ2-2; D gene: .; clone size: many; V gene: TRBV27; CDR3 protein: CASQTGDTGELFF
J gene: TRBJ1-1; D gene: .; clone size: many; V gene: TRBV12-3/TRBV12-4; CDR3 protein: CASRAGTMNTEAFF
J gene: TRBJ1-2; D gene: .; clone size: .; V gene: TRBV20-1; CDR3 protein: CSARPSRAQEGGYTF
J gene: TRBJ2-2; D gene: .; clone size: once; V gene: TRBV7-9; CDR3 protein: CASSLRALGTGELFF
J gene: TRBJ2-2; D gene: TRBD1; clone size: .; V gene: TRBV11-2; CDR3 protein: CASSTTGGRELFF
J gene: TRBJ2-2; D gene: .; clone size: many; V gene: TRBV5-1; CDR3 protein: CASSFWGTGELFF
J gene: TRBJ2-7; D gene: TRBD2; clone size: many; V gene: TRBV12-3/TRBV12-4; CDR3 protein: CASSLETSPYEQYF
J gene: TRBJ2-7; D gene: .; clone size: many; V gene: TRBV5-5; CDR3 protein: CASSSLTPGPMSYEQYF
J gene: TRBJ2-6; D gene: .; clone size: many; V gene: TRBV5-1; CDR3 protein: CASSLTGSSGANVLTF
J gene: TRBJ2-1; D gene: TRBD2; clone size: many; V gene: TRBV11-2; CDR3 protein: CASSLIREGYNEQFF
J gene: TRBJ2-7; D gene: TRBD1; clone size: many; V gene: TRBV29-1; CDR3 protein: CSVADRGPYEQYF
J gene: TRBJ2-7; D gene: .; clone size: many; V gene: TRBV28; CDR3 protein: CASQKYEQYF
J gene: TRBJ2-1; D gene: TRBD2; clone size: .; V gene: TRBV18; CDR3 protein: CASSPASGEGNEQFF
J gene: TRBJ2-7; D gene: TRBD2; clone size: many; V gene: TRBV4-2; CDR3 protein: CASSRASGSSYEQYF
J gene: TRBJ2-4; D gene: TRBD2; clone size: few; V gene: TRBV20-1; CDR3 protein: CSAGLALAKNIQYF
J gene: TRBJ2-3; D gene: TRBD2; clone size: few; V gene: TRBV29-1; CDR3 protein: CSVGDSGASTDTQYF
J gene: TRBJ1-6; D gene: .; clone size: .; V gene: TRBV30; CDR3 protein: CAWQENYNSPLHF
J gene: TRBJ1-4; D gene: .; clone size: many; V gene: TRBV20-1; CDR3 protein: CSARDVRVVSEKLFF
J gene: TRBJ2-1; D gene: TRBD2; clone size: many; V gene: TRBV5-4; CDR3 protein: CASSSPTSGNEQFF
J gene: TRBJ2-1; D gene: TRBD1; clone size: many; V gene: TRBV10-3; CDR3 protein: CAIGWDRAGNEQFF
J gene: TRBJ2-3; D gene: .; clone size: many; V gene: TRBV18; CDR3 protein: CASSHAGGAALWADTQYF
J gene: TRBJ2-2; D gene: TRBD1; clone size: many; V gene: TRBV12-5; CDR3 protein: CASGSTGGSSTGELFF